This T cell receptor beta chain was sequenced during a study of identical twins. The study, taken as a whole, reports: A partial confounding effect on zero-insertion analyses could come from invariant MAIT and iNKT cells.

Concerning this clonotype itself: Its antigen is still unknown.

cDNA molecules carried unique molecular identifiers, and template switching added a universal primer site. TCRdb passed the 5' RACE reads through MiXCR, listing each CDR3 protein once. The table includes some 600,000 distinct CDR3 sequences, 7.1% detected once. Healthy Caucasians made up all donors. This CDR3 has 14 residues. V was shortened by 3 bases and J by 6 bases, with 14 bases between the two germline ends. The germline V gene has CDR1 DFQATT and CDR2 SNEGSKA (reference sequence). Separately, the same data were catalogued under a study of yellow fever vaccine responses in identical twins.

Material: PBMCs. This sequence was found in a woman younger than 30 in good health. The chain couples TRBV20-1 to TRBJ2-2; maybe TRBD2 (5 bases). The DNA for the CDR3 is TGCAGTGCTAGTGGAGGTCCCAATTCCGGGGAGCTGTTTTTT. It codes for CSASGGPNSGELFF.